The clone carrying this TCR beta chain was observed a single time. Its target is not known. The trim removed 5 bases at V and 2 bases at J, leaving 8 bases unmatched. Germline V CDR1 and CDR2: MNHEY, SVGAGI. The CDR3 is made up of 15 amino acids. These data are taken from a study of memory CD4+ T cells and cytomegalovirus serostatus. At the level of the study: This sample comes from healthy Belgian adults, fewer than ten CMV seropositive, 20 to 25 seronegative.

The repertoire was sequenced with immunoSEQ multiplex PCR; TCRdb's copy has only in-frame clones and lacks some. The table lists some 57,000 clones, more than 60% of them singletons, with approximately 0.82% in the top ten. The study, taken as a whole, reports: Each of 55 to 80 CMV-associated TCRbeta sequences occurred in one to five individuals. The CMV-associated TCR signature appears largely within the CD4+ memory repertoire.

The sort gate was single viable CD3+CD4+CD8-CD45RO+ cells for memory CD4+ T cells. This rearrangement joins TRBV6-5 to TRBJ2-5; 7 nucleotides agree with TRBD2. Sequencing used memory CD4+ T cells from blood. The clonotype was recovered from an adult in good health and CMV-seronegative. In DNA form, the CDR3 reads TGTGCCAGCAGTCCCCTCGGGGGGTCTCAAGAGACCCAGTACTTC. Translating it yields CASSPLGGSQETQYF.